This T cell receptor (beta chain) was identified during a study of cytomegalovirus exposure and HLA in healthy donors. Study results and limitations: When presence/absence was analysed, sequencing depth was taken to be roughly uniform across donors. Later, an analysis found that common viral pathogens appeared to be linked with several of the most significant clusters. A cluster of highly shared sequence variants was likely a sequencing artifact. The study put 150 or so TCR beta chains on its list as cytomegalovirus-associated.

CDR1 and CDR2 (germline): SGHVS, FNYEAQ. CDR3 length: 16 residues. J lost 5 bases, V lost 5 bases, and 6 bases had no gene match. The PCR used 60 Vbeta and 13 Jbeta primers. Repertoires were generated with immunoSEQ multiplex PCR, while TCRdb's copy carries only in-frame clones and drops some. The sample has 200,000 to 250,000 clones, 78% seen once. For this clone: Its matching antigen is unknown.

The source of this sequence is a boy younger than 18 in good health and CMV-seronegative. Sequencing input: PBMCs. The V and J genes are TRBV7-6 and TRBJ2-3; 14 bases are shared with TRBD2. The CDR3 coding sequence is TGTGCCAGCAGCCCGGGACTAGCGGGGGTCCAAGATACGCAGTATTTT. Translation: CASSPGLAGVQDTQYF.